The entry below gives a single T cell receptor beta chain sequence along with its context. No antigen is known for it. This sample is drawn from a study of blood T cells in healthy people across ages. Study-wide findings and caveats: PBMCs that were unsorted prevented a conclusive naive versus antigen-experienced comparison. Versus aged donors, long-lived donors had higher diversity and more naive CD4+ cells.

The total RNA that was extracted per sample amounted to at least 6 micrograms. PCR was performed a second time for roughly 7 to 12 cycles using a sample-barcoded 5' primer and a J-beta primer mix. TCRdb passed the 5' RACE reads through MiXCR, listing each CDR3 protein once. The profile shows 780,000 or so distinct CDR3 sequences, about 53% of them singletons. Germline lookup yields CDR1 SGHAT and CDR2 FQNNGV. This CDR3 region has 18 residues. After removal of 4 bases from V and 5 bases from J, the junction contained 13 bases not matched to a gene. The V call is TRBV11-2, the J call TRBJ2-5; the match to TRBD2 covers 13 bases. Specimen: blood. This TCR derives from a man at least 80 years old in good health. The CDR3 protein is CASSSKPGLAGRGETQYF. The DNA for the CDR3 is TGTGCCAGCAGCTCAAAACCGGGACTAGCGGGGAGGGGGGAGACCCAGTACTTC.